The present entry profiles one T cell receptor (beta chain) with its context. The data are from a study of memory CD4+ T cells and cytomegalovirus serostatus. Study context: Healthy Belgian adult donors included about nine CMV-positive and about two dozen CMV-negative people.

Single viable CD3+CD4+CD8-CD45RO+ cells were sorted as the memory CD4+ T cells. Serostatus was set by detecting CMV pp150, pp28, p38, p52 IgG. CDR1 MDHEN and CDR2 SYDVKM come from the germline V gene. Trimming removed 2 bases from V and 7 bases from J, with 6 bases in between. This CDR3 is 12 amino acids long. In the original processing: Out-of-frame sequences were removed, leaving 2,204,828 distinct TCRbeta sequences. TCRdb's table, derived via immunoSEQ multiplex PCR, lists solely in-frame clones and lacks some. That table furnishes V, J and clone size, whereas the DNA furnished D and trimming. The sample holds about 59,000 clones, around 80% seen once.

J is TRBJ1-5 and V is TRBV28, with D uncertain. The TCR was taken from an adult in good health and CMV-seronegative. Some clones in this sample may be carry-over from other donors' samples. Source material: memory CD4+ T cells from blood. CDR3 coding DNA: TGTGCCAGCAGTTTAGAACGGCAGCCCCAGCATTTT. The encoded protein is CASSLERQPQHF.